Below are 9 T cell receptor beta chains sequenced from a single sample in a study of control samples from healthy donors and cancer patients. Here immunoSEQ multiplex PCR was the method, and the copy in TCRdb shows in-frame clones only, minus some. The sample shows about 160,000 clones, roughly 93% of them seen only once. The specimen was blood. The origin of the receptors is a woman aged 60-75 years in good health.

V gene TRBV6-2 or TRBV6-3 combines with J gene TRBJ1-1, with D perhaps TRBD1 (6 bases). Deletions cut 3 bases from V and 3 bases from J, with 11 bases between. The CDR3 is 14 residues long. CDR1 is MNHEY, CDR2 SVGEGT, per germline. As DNA, the CDR3 is TGTGCCAGCAGTTATGGGGGCTCGGACACTGAAGCTTTCTTT. Its translation: CASSYGGSDTEAFF.

The gene calls are TRBV3-1 (or the pseudogene TRBV3-2) and TRBJ1-4; 9 nucleotides agree with TRBD1. V lost 4 bases to trimming and J lost 4 bases; unmatched junction nucleotides: 4. CDR1 and CDR2 (germline): LGHDT, YNNKEL (reference sequence). The CDR3 has 15 amino acids. The CDR3 here is CASSLRTGDNEKLFF. In DNA, the CDR3 is TGTGCCAGCAGCCTTCGGACAGGGGATAATGAAAAACTGTTTTTT.

V gene TRBV7-6 combines with J gene TRBJ1-1, with D possibly matching TRBD1 (5 bases). Germline V lookup: CDR1 SGHVS, CDR2 FNYEAQ. V lost 3 bases, J lost 6 bases, and 17 bases lay in between. The CDR3 is made up of 15 amino acids. Written as DNA, the CDR3 is TGTGCCAGCAGCTTCGAGACCCGGGGGGGGGCTGAAGCTTTCTTT. As protein: CASSFETRGGAEAFF.

The chain uses TRBV5-1 and TRBJ2-6; D is perhaps TRBD1 (6 bases). Germline loops: CDR1 SGHRS, CDR2 YFSETQ. The V and J ends lost 4 bases and 0 bases respectively, with 14 bases between them. The length of the CDR3 is 17 residues. CDR3: CASSQRTDSSGANVLTF. CDR3 nucleotides: TGCGCCAGCAGCCAAAGGACGGACAGCTCTGGGGCCAACGTCCTGACTTTC.

The gene calls are TRBV14 and TRBJ1-1; TRBD1 might be the D (6 bases). The V and J ends lost 4 bases and 1 base respectively, with 10 bases between them. The germline V gene encodes CDR1 SGHDN and CDR2 FVKESK. This CDR3 comprises 14 residues. CDR3 loop: CASSRQVRNTEAFF. The CDR3 region has the DNA TGTGCCAGCAGCCGACAGGTCCGGAACACTGAAGCTTTCTTT.

This clone appeared a few times. The V gene is TRBV18, the J gene TRBJ2-5; TRBD2 matches 9 bases. The germline V gene has CDR1 KGHSH and CDR2 LQKENI. The CDR3 has 17 amino acids. V lost 0 bases, J lost 3 bases, and 8 bases stayed unmatched. As DNA, the CDR3 is TGTGCCAGCTCACCACCGAGATACCAGCGGGGGGAAGAGACCCAGTACTTC. Translating gives CASSPPRYQRGEETQYF.

The V and J genes are TRBV7-2 and TRBJ2-7; D call uncertain. CDR1 SGHTA and CDR2 FQGNSA come from the germline V gene. The V end lost 5 bases, the J end lost 2 bases, and 4 bases lay between the germline ends. This CDR3 is 11 amino acids long. The CDR3 DNA sequence: TGTGCCAGCAGCCCCGCCTACGAGCAGTACTTC. This translates into CASSPAYEQYF.

The rearrangement uses TRBV6-1 and TRBJ2-1; D not resolved. Trimming took 3 bases from V and 6 from J, leaving 12 bases between them. The CDR3 contains 14 residues. Germline V gene data show CDR1 as MNHNS and CDR2 as SASEGT. Here the CDR3 reads CASSDGFPGNEQFF. CDR3 bases: TGTGCCAGCAGTGACGGGTTTCCGGGCAATGAGCAGTTCTTC.

This rearrangement joins TRBV19 to TRBJ2-2; 7 nucleotides align to TRBD1. This CDR3 comprises 15 residues. Losses at the gene ends were 6 bases for V and 0 bases for J; bases not matched to a gene: 4. Germline CDR1 and CDR2: LNHDA and SQIVND (reference sequence). The CDR3 is CASRSQGANTGELFF. In DNA, the CDR3 is TGTGCCAGTAGATCCCAGGGGGCGAACACCGGGGAGCTGTTTTTT.